Listed here is a single TCR beta chain. Its antigen is still unknown. This sample stems from a study of glioma-infiltrating T cells after dendritic cell vaccination. At the level of the study: Glioblastoma patients came from Phase I and II dendritic cell vaccination trials.

With V trimmed by 7 bases and J by 2 bases, 6 bases remained unmatched. Germline V gene sequence: CDR1 MDHEN, CDR2 SYDVKM. The CDR3 covers 14 residues. The study, taken as a whole, reports: Survival was not directly related to TCR clonality in these patients. Higher pretreatment TIL content predicted longer progression-free time and survival.

Primers: 60 V beta forward and 13 J beta reverse. Using immunoSEQ multiplex PCR, the repertoire was profiled, and TCRdb retains in-frame clones only, with some absent. The sample contains about 64,000 clones, 80% to 85% of which appear only once. The clonotype comes from a human donor with glioblastoma. The sample consisted of blood, taken before dendritic cell vaccination. The rearrangement joins TRBV28 to TRBJ2-3, with 7 bases identical to TRBD2. The DNA of the CDR3 is TGTGCCAGCATGAGCGGGGTACCCACAGATACGCAGTATTTT. It yields the protein CASMSGVPTDTQYF.